This T cell receptor (beta chain) comes out of a study of shared clonotypes between healthy human individuals (dated by TCRdb to 2020 to 2022). At the level of the whole study: Two women and a few men aged 18 to 49 years were included in the cohort. The study deeply sequenced blood TCR repertoires of five healthy adults to estimate repertoire size and the extent of clonotype sharing between individuals. Different laboratories and diverse techniques were used to prepare libraries and sequence TCR repertoires, to increase sequencing depth and limit assay-specific biases. Per donor, leukapheresis produced somewhere between about 0.94 and 9.5 billion PBMCs. For each donor, three plates each were used for CD4 naive and CD4 memory, two plates were used for CD8 naive, and one plate was used for CD8 memory. General findings and caveats noted by the study authors: Incomplete sequencing was indicated by rarefaction of sorted-subset datasets, despite the large sequencing depth. Because the study included a small number of donors, the genetic and exposure-history diversity represented was limited. Sampling was restricted to blood, and TCR repertoires in tissues likely differ from the TCR repertoires found in blood. Compared with non-shared clonotypes, clonotypes shared by all four sorted-subset donors had higher generation probabilities. Sharing across four donors was observed for about 5% of naive CD4, 3% to 3.5% of naive CD8, 2% to 2.5% of memory CD4, and around 0.4% of memory CD8 clonotypes. Based on pairwise subsampling, the degree of clonotype sharing among donors was expected to be affected by sequencing depth. Larger estimated clonotype richness was generally found for naive subsets than for memory subsets.

Donors were healthy HIV-negative adults with no recently reported acute infections or vaccinations. Only Caucasian adults living in Nashville, Tennessee, USA were represented among the donors. CD4+ T cells were enriched by magnetic negative selection, after which naive cells were positively selected on CD45RA and the negative fraction was taken as the memory subset. Blood was collected by leukapheresis, and PBMCs were isolated by Ficoll-Histopaque density gradient centrifugation and then cryopreserved in liquid nitrogen vapor phase. Analytical flow cytometry was used to check the purity and quantity of each magnetically sorted T cell population. Genomic DNA was isolated from each sorted fraction and quantified by UV absorbance on a Nanodrop 2000c. Using the deep immunoSEQ assay, multiplex PCR amplified TCR CDR3 regions from genomic DNA. Extracted genomic DNA from each cell subset was spread evenly across all wells of several immunoSEQ 96-well plates, with each plate serving as a replicate. For sorted subsets, 150 to 250 ng genomic DNA, equal to 30,000 or so T cell genomes, was loaded into each replicate PCR. The purified libraries were quantified using a Qubit 3.0 fluorometer, sized with a Bioanalyzer 2100, and then quantified again using the KAPA Library Quantification kit. A separate single-read 150-cycle Illumina NextSeq 550 flow cell was used to sequence each immunoSEQ 96-well plate. The published analysis was carried out like this. Because only junctional sequences without quality scores were contained in the immunoSEQ output, filtering matching that applied to full-length reads could not be performed. To assign V/J genes and CDR3, sequences were annotated using PyIR, a Python wrapper for IgBLAST v1.9, with IMGT germline references. Reads with weak V/J assignments (E-value above 1e-6), missing CDR3, stop codons, out-of-frame junctions, or ambiguous translated residues were removed. V3J clonotypes were defined as sequences sharing the same inferred V gene, J gene, and CDR3 amino acid sequence. Percentage overlap between repertoires was calculated by dividing the number of shared unique clonotypes by the size of the smaller repertoire. RTK rarefaction, the Chao1 estimator, and Recon v2.1 estimates of unobserved clonotypes were used to assess repertoire richness. OLGA was used to compute generation probabilities for all TCRbeta clonotypes that the gDNA method yielded from a few donors. Sourced from immuneACCESS, this table was stored by TCRdb with only in-frame sequences that have V and J called. A share of the clones is absent; for the studies checked, an unresolved V gene accounts for under half, and the remainder has no known explanation. The V and J calls and the clone size are those of that table, but D and trimming were determined from the DNA. This sample lists approximately 2.5 million clones; 90% to 95% were detected once. Together, the top ten hold about 0.38% of the sample.

Turning to this clone: Its antigen is currently not known. No much larger clone is present one base from it, and per-base qualities are unavailable.

CDR1 and CDR2 (MNHEY, SMNVEV) derive from the germline V gene (reference sequence). From the cysteine up to the phenylalanine, the CDR3 has a length of 16 residues. Here the CDR3 DNA is all that survives: 48 bases in frame from base 1. Trimming removed 4 bases from V and 1 base from J, leaving 15 bases between the germline ends. The chain is made from TRBV27 and TRBJ2-3; possibly the D gene is TRBD2, per 5 matching bases. The sample was naive CD4+ T cells from PBMCs. The cell subset or site label, as the study defines it: CD45RA+ positively selected. The TCR comes from a man aged 18 to 29 in good health. Some clones in this sample may be carry-over from other donors' samples. The CDR3: CASSYRVARRTDTQYF. The nucleotides read TGTGCCAGCAGTTATCGGGTAGCGAGGCGCACAGATACGCAGTATTTT.